The text below deals with one T cell receptor beta chain. The CDR3 spans 14 residues. Germline trimming cut 4 bases from V and 0 bases from J; bases unmatched to any gene: 2. The germline CDR1 and CDR2 sequences are SGHTA and FQGNSA. Original processing methods: Scientists estimated how many nucleated cells there were by amplifying reference gene primers. This table comes from immunoSEQ multiplex PCR, and its TCRdb copy is limited to in-frame clones, with some not included. V and J calls and clone size are those listed in that table; D and trimming were worked out from the DNA. The sample has tens of thousands of clones; more than 80% are singletons. This sample stems from a study of blood T cell repertoires in COVID-19. Study-level information: Italy, Spain and the United States were the sources of the convalescent and acute COVID-19 samples. In each case, the material was cDNA or gDNA derived from T cells, B-cell-depleted T cells, or PBMCs.

The sample was peripheral blood. The receptor's source is a man older than 75 with acute or convalescent COVID-19. The chain carries TRBV7-2 and TRBJ1-1; 7 bases match TRBD1. The CDR3 here is CASSWGQMNTEAFF. The CDR3 nucleotides are TGTGCCAGCAGCTGGGGACAGATGAACACTGAAGCTTTCTTT.